These 28 T cell receptor beta chains were all obtained from the same sample, sequenced in a study of regulatory and conventional T cells in RAG deficiency. Profiled with immunoSEQ multiplex PCR; TCRdb holds only in-frame clones, not every one. The top ten clones hold roughly 1.5% of a sample with several thousand clones, roughly 92% of them seen once. Genomic DNA came from blood regulatory T cells gated CD4+ CD25-high CD127-low. Another study also made use of these data, one on regulatory T cells. That report adds: Primers: 52 TRBV forward and 13 TRBJ reverse.

Sequences were obtained from CD127- CD25+ CD4+ Tregs sorted from blood. All receptors derive from a human donor in good health.

This rearrangement joins TRBV5-1 to TRBJ2-7; TRBD2 aligns across 9 bases. The germline CDR1 and CDR2 sequences are SGHRS and YFSETQ. The CDR3 is 14 amino acids. With V trimmed by 1 base and J by 4 bases, 3 bases remained unmatched. The CDR3 DNA is TGCGCCAGCAGCTTGAGCGGGGGGTCTTACGAGCAGTACTTC. This sequence encodes CASSLSGGSYEQYF.

The rearrangement links TRBV18 to TRBJ1-2; TRBD1 matches 11 bases. This CDR3 is 14 amino acids long. The germline gives CDR1 KGHSH, CDR2 LQKENI. V lost 6 bases and J lost 7; bases outside the gene matches: 7. CDR3 loop: CASSPDRGRFGYTF. As DNA, the CDR3 is TGTGCCAGCTCCCCGGACAGGGGGCGGTTTGGCTACACCTTC.

The genes are TRBV27 and TRBJ2-7; D not certain. This CDR3 spans 16 amino acids. CDR1 and CDR2 from the germline V gene are MNHEY and SMNVEV (reference sequence). V was trimmed by 3 bases and J by 3 bases, leaving 18 bases between them. The CDR3 DNA is TGTGCCAGCAGTTTCGCGCCCCAACCTCCCCTCTACGAGCAGTACTTC. Amino acid sequence: CASSFAPQPPLYEQYF.

CDR3 DNA: TGCGCCAGCAGCCGACTCATAGGGACAGGGTTCACAGATACGCAGTATTTT. The encoded protein is CASSRLIGTGFTDTQYF. The chain has TRBV4-1 and TRBJ2-3, with 9 nucleotides matching TRBD1. This CDR3 is 17 amino acids long. The junction had 10 bases not matched to a gene; V was cut back by 4 bases and J by 2 bases. Per the germline V gene, CDR1 is MGHRA and CDR2 is YSYEKL.

The rearrangement joins TRBV5-1 to TRBJ1-1; possibly TRBD1 for D (5 bases). There are 14 residues in the CDR3. The germline V gene encodes CDR1 SGHRS and CDR2 YFSETQ. Trimming removed 4 bases at V and 1 base at J, with 11 bases between. CDR3 amino acids: CASSPKDRNTEAFF. CDR3 coding DNA: TGCGCCAGCAGCCCGAAAGACAGGAACACTGAAGCTTTCTTT.

The genes are TRBV11-2 and TRBJ2-7, with TRBD2 as a possible D gene (6 bases). V was clipped by 1 base and J by 9 bases, with 13 bases between them. This CDR3 has 13 residues. CDR1 SGHAT and CDR2 FQNNGV come from the germline V gene. The CDR3 loop reads CASSLVLQEGQYF. CDR3 coding DNA: TGTGCCAGCAGCTTAGTCTTACAGGAGGGGCAGTACTTC.

This chain uses TRBV4-1 with TRBJ1-1; 7 positions agree with TRBD1. CDR3 length: 13 amino acids. V was clipped by 5 bases and J by 6 bases; unmatched bases: 6. Germline CDR1 MGHRA, CDR2 YSYEKL. The CDR3 protein is CASSVQGQPEAFF. The CDR3 DNA is TGCGCCAGCAGCGTACAGGGACAGCCTGAAGCTTTCTTT.

The CDR3 DNA reads as TGCGCCAGCAGCACTACAGGGGGCGCGGACAATGAGCAGTTCTTC. Translated, it gives CASSTTGGADNEQFF. The chain employs TRBV5-1 and TRBJ2-1; TRBD1 matches 9 bases. The CDR3 is 15 amino acids. The germline gives CDR1 SGHRS, CDR2 YFSETQ. With 4 bases clipped from V and 5 bases from J, the junction kept 7 bases outside the gene matches. The whole variable domain, remainder taken from reference TRBV5-1 and TRBJ2-1, is KAGVTQTPRYLIKTRGQQVTLSCSPISGHRSVSWYQQTPGQGLQFLFEYFSETQRNKGNFPGRFSGRQFSNSRSEMNVSTLELGDSALYLCASSTTGGADNEQFFGPGTRLTVL.

This clone was seen once. This chain connects TRBV2 to TRBJ2-1, with 10 bases identical to TRBD2. Germline CDR1 and CDR2: SNHLY and FYNNEI. J lost 7 bases, V lost 2 bases, and 14 bases had no gene match. This CDR3 comprises 18 residues. CDR3 protein: CASSELPRLAGSGNEQFF. CDR3 DNA: TGTGCCAGCAGTGAACTCCCCCGACTAGCGGGTTCGGGGAATGAGCAGTTCTTC.

The V and J genes are TRBV4-2 and TRBJ1-1; 10 nucleotides agree with TRBD1. J was trimmed by 4 bases and V by 1 base; bases with no gene match: 6. The CDR3 contains 16 residues. In germline, CDR1 is LGHNA, CDR2 YNFKEQ. Here the CDR3 DNA reads TGTGCCAGCAGCCAAGGCTTCAGGGACAGGGGCACTGAAGCTTTCTTT. This gives the protein CASSQGFRDRGTEAFF.

With respect to this clone: At one boundary the junction diverges from the germline segment, which might be a read error. Other DNA variants within this sample encode the same CDR3. The chain carries TRBV7-2 and TRBJ1-6; no reliable D call. The CDR3 has 17 amino acids. The V gene's germline CDR1 is SGHTA and CDR2 FQGNSA. The chain's CDR3 is CASSLGNPSSYNSPLHF. The CDR3 region has the DNA TGTGCCAGCAGCTTAGGAAATCCGAGCTCCTATAATTCCCCCCTCCACTTT.

This clone was detected once. The genes are TRBV28 and TRBJ1-2; TRBD1 is a possible D gene (5 bases). The CDR3 runs 15 residues. Germline V gene lookup returns CDR1 MDHEN and CDR2 SYDVKM. V lost 6 bases and J 1 base, leaving 15 bases between the germline ends. Here the CDR3 reads CASSLGGANNYGYTF. As DNA, the CDR3 is TGTGCCAGCAGCCTGGGCGGGGCCAATAACTATGGCTACACCTTC.

On this clone: The same CDR3 arises from other DNA sequences in this sample as well. The genes are TRBV19 and TRBJ1-6; possible D gene TRBD1, 6 bases. Germline V gene lookup returns CDR1 LNHDA and CDR2 SQIVND (reference sequence). With 7 bases removed from V and 4 bases from J, the gap between germline ends came to 11 bases. The CDR3 sequence is 14 residues long. The CDR3 here is CASTSGQYNSPLHF. The CDR3 region has the DNA TGTGCCAGTACGTCAGGACAGTATAATTCACCCCTCCACTTT.

This clone was counted a few times. This chain links TRBV13 with TRBJ2-7; no definite D call. Germline CDR1 is PRHDT and CDR2 is FYEKMQ (reference sequence). Between the trimmed V and J ends, which lost 2 bases and 0 bases, there was a span of 5 bases. This CDR3 has 13 residues. Here the CDR3 DNA reads TGTGCCAGCAGCTTAAGACTCTCCTACGAGCAGTACTTC. Translating gives CASSLRLSYEQYF.

The chain's CDR3 is CASRAGGTYEQYF. In DNA form, the CDR3 reads TGTGCCAGCAGGGCGGGAGGGACCTACGAGCAGTACTTC. The chain links TRBV27 to TRBJ2-5, with TRBD2 matching 9 bases. The J call may be wrong; the DNA end is better matched by TRBJ2-7. In germline, CDR1 is MNHEY, CDR2 SMNVEV (reference sequence). The CDR3 runs to 13 residues.

Written as DNA, the CDR3 is TGCGCCAGCAGCTTGGACAGGGTGGGCAATTCACCCCTCCACTTT. Its protein is CASSLDRVGNSPLHF. This sequence joins TRBV5-1 and TRBJ1-6; a weak D match, TRBD1 (6 bases). The CDR3 sequence is 15 residues long. V shed 0 bases and J shed 7 bases, with 11 bases lying between them. Germline V gives CDR1 SGHRS, CDR2 YFSETQ.

This chain connects TRBV12-5 to TRBJ1-6; 8 bases fit TRBD1. V was pared by 1 base and J by 10 bases, with 6 bases of the junction left unmatched. Per germline, CDR1 LGHNT and CDR2 FRNRAP. The CDR3 is made up of 15 amino acids. The CDR3 is CASGLDPGGHSPLHF. The CDR3, as DNA: TGTGCTAGTGGTTTGGACCCAGGGGGCCACTCACCCCTCCACTTT. Full variable domain (rest looked up from reference TRBV12-5 and TRBJ1-6): DARVTQTPRHKVTEMGQEVTMRCQPILGHNTVFWYRQTMMQGLELLAYFRNRAPLDDSGMPKDRFSAEMPDATLATLKIQPSEPRDSAVYFCASGLDPGGHSPLHFGNGTRLTVT.

The V and J genes are TRBV19 and TRBJ1-2, with 7 nucleotides matching TRBD1. CDR1 LNHDA and CDR2 SQIVND come from the germline V gene (reference sequence). This CDR3 is 17 amino acids long. The ends lost 7 bases at V and 4 bases at J; junction bases unmatched: 18. The DNA for the CDR3 is TGTGCCAGTACCTCGGAAGGGGGCCCACTAACGGCCTATGGCTACACCTTC. Translation gives CASTSEGGPLTAYGYTF. The full variable domain, with the rest looked up from reference TRBV19 and TRBJ1-2, is DGGITQSPKYLFRKEGQNVTLSCEQNLNHDAMYWYRQDPGQGLRLIYYSQIVNDFQKGDIAEGYSVSREKKESFPLTVTSAQKNPTAFYLCASTSEGGPLTAYGYTFGSGTRLTVV.

This clone was observed once. The CDR3 loop is CASSYIQGTQETQYF. CDR3 nucleotide sequence: TGTGCCAGCAGTTATATACAGGGGACCCAAGAGACCCAGTACTTC. This chain connects TRBV27 to TRBJ2-5, with 7 nucleotides matching TRBD1. V was clipped by 4 bases and J by 1 base; unmatched bases: 6. CDR1 and CDR2 (germline): MNHEY, SMNVEV (reference sequence). This CDR3 comprises 15 residues.

This clone was recorded once. This chain connects TRBV27 to TRBJ2-5; D perhaps matches TRBD2 (6 bases). The CDR3 length is 15 residues. The germline V gene encodes CDR1 MNHEY and CDR2 SMNVEV (reference sequence). Trimming stripped 4 bases from V and 1 base from J, with 13 bases between. The CDR3 coding sequence is TGTGCCAGCAGTTCAGTGCGGGGAATCCAAGAGACCCAGTACTTC. Translating gives CASSSVRGIQETQYF.

The V and J genes are TRBV5-5 and TRBJ2-5; D gene ambiguous. The V end was cut by 1 base, the J end by 5 bases, with 3 bases between. The germline gives CDR1 SGHKS, CDR2 YYEKEE (reference sequence). The CDR3 is made up of 11 amino acids. DNA of the CDR3: TGTGCCAGCAGCTTGTATGAGACCCAGTACTTC. Translating it yields CASSLYETQYF.

A word on this clone: Other DNA sequences in the same sample also yield this CDR3. V usage is TRBV11-2 and J usage is TRBJ1-1; D is ambiguous. The CDR3 is made up of 14 amino acids. Germline CDR1 and CDR2: SGHAT and FQNNGV. Trimming shortened V by 1 base and J by 1 base, and 7 bases separated the two germline ends. In nucleotides, the CDR3 is TGTGCCAGCAGCTTAGTCGGCGGGAACACTGAAGCTTTCTTT. This translates into CASSLVGGNTEAFF.

This chain uses TRBV19 with TRBJ1-1; D unresolved. The V and J ends lost 7 bases and 1 base respectively, with 16 bases between them. The CDR3 is made up of 15 amino acids. Germline V gene data show CDR1 as LNHDA and CDR2 as SQIVND (reference sequence). The CDR3, as DNA: TGTGCCAGTAACATGAAACCGGGGAGGAACACTGAAGCTTTCTTT. It is translated as CASNMKPGRNTEAFF. Based on the CDR3 plus reference TRBV19 and TRBJ1-1, the full variable domain is DGGITQSPKYLFRKEGQNVTLSCEQNLNHDAMYWYRQDPGQGLRLIYYSQIVNDFQKGDIAEGYSVSREKKESFPLTVTSAQKNPTAFYLCASNMKPGRNTEAFFGQGTRLTVV.

The V and J genes are TRBV4-2 and TRBJ1-6, with 8 nucleotides matching TRBD1. Unmatched junction bases numbered 10, after V lost 2 bases and J lost 10 bases. From germline, CDR1 is LGHNA and CDR2 YNFKEQ. This CDR3 is built from 16 residues. CDR3 loop: CASSQLLGQAYSPLHF. The CDR3 DNA reads as TGTGCCAGCAGCCAACTATTGGGACAGGCGTACTCACCCCTCCACTTT.

Notes on this clone: Germline is not matched at one junction end, which may reflect a read error. The chain couples TRBV6-1 to TRBJ1-3, with 8 positions matching TRBD1. This CDR3 spans 14 amino acids. Germline values: CDR1 MNHNS, CDR2 SASEGT. Written as DNA, the CDR3 is TGTGCCAGCAGGGCCGGGACAGGAGGAAGCACCATATATTTT. Amino acids: CASRAGTGGSTIYF.

This chain joins TRBV5-1 and TRBJ2-5; 8 nucleotides match TRBD2. Germline lookup yields CDR1 SGHRS and CDR2 YFSETQ. The length of the CDR3 is 15 residues. J gave up 2 bases and V 6 bases, and 9 bases lay outside the gene matches. The CDR3 region has the DNA TGCGCCAGCACCCACGGGAGGGCCGATCAAGAGACCCAGTACTTC. Translating gives CASTHGRADQETQYF.

The V call is TRBV7-7, the J call TRBJ1-1; D is ambiguous. The V end was cut by 1 base, the J end by 2 bases, with 5 bases between. The length of the CDR3 is 13 residues. Germline V lookup: CDR1 SSHAT, CDR2 FNYEAQ (reference sequence). The CDR3, as DNA: TGTGCCAGCAGCTTAGAGCCCAACACTGAAGCTTTCTTT. Translating gives CASSLEPNTEAFF.

The chain has TRBV30 and TRBJ1-2, with D perhaps matching TRBD1 (6 bases). The CDR3 contains 11 residues. Germline V gives CDR1 GTSNPN, CDR2 SVGIG (reference sequence). Trimming took 5 bases from V and 6 from J, leaving 10 bases between them. This CDR3 is CAWVTGNGYTF. The CDR3 DNA is TGTGCCTGGGTGACAGGCAATGGCTACACCTTC.